This TCR beta chain was captured by sequencing in a study of blood T cells in healthy people across ages. Sample-barcoded 5' priming and a J-beta primer mix drove a second PCR of 7 to 11 cycles. TCRdb independently ran MiXCR on the 5' RACE reads; one entry per CDR3 protein. The sample has about 1,000,000 distinct CDR3 sequences; around 43% are singletons. With 3 bases clipped from V and 5 bases from J, the junction kept 13 bases outside the gene matches. The CDR3 covers 17 residues. Each individual donor underwent a draw of approximately 9.6 milliliters of peripheral blood. The authors isolated at least 6.5 million PBMCs per sample.

The gene calls are TRBV12-3 or TRBV12-4 and TRBJ1-5; 7 positions match TRBD1. Sequencing was carried out using blood. The receptor comes from a woman aged 55 to 70 in good health. CDR3 DNA: TGTGCCAGCAGTTTTGAGGGGACAGACCGCGGGGATCAGCCCCAGCATTTT. Translation gives CASSFEGTDRGDQPQHF.